A selection of T cell receptor beta chains follows, all from one sample in a study of cytomegalovirus exposure and HLA in healthy donors. Assay: immunoSEQ multiplex PCR; the TCRdb copy retains only in-frame clones and omits some. The sample includes 140,000 to 150,000 clones, about 73% of them seen just once. Sequencing was done on a sample of PBMCs. These receptors were obtained from a man between 35 and 55 years old in good health and CMV-seropositive. Both conserved end residues are part of each CDR3. A D gene is named only where the DNA matches it firmly.

J: TRBJ2-1
V: TRBV5-1
D: NA
CDR3: CASSFARDKTIEQFF
DNA: TGCGCCAGCAGCTTCGCACGGGACAAGACGATTGAGCAGTTCTTC

J: TRBJ2-1
V: TRBV7-9
D: TRBD2
CDR3: CASSHPGLSDEQFF
DNA: TGTGCCAGCAGCCACCCGGGACTATCCGATGAGCAGTTCTTC

J: TRBJ2-7
V: TRBV29-1
D: NA
CDR3: CSVGAASYEQYF
DNA: TGCAGCGTTGGTGCGGCATCCTACGAGCAGTACTTC

J: TRBJ2-7
V: TRBV30
D: NA
CDR3: CAWSPPGGEGYYEQYF
DNA: TGTGCCTGGAGCCCCCCCGGGGGAGAGGGGTATTACGAGCAGTACTTC

J: TRBJ2-3
V: TRBV9
D: TRBD2
CDR3: CASSVGVAGGADTQYF
DNA: TGTGCCAGCAGCGTAGGGGTTGCGGGAGGGGCGGATACGCAGTATTTT

J: TRBJ2-1
V: TRBV11-3
D: TRBD1
CDR3: CASSPNRGSGSYNEQFF
DNA: TGTGCCAGCAGCCCAAACAGGGGTTCGGGGTCCTACAATGAGCAGTTCTTC

J: TRBJ1-5
V: TRBV7-2
D: TRBD1
CDR3: CASSFAGTGGAGGQPQHF
DNA: TGTGCCAGCAGCTTCGCCGGGACAGGGGGCGCAGGTGGTCAGCCCCAGCATTTT

J: TRBJ2-1
V: TRBV15
D: TRBD2
CDR3: CATSRVLREGQNEQFF
DNA: TGTGCCACCAGCAGGGTGTTGCGGGAGGGCCAAAATGAGCAGTTCTTC

J: TRBJ1-5
V: TRBV2
D: NA
CDR3: CASRERTDQPQHF
DNA: TGTGCCAGCAGGGAAAGGACAGATCAGCCCCAGCATTTT

J: TRBJ1-2
V: TRBV28
D: NA
CDR3: CASAVSDYGYTF
DNA: TGTGCCAGCGCAGTCTCTGACTATGGCTACACCTTC

J: TRBJ2-2
V: TRBV2
D: NA
CDR3: CASTTGVIQAGELFF
DNA: TGTGCCAGCACTACAGGAGTTATACAGGCCGGGGAGCTGTTTTTT

J: TRBJ1-3
V: TRBV5-1
D: NA
CDR3: CASRLDTRSGNTIYF
DNA: TGCGCCAGCAGATTGGACACCCGCTCTGGAAACACCATATATTTT